This T cell receptor (beta chain) was identified during a study of T cell responses to AZD1222 COVID-19 vaccine. General study results and limits: Repertoires were collected only later (after the peak T cell response had occurred). Clonal diversity was possibly underestimated, and the donors were mostly white British, with more females.

On this clone itself: Its antigen is currently unknown.

The CDR3 is made up of 17 amino acids. Trimming removed 6 bases from V and 7 bases from J, with 28 bases in between. Germline-derived CDR1 and CDR2 are MNHEY and SVGEGT. Assay: immunoSEQ multiplex PCR; the TCRdb copy retains only in-frame clones and omits some. The table records roughly 260,000 clones, over 85% of them present only once. V usage is TRBV6-2 or TRBV6-3 and J usage is TRBJ2-7; TRBD2 is a possible D gene (6 bases). This sequence originates from an adult in good health. Sequenced here: peripheral blood, sampled on day 0 of AZD1222 vaccination. The CDR3 sequence is CASSPPRQAGRSGEQYF. DNA of the CDR3: TGTGCCAGCAGCCCACCGAGGCAGGCGGGGAGGTCCGGAGAGCAGTACTTC.